The 29 T cell receptor beta chains listed next were all sequenced from one sample in a study of cytomegalovirus exposure and HLA in healthy donors. The protocol was immunoSEQ multiplex PCR, while the TCRdb copy is restricted to in-frame clones and leaves out a portion. The data contain 170,000 or so clones, roughly 85% of them singletons. Specimen: PBMCs. These receptors came from a man in his late teens or twenties in good health and CMV-seropositive.

The rearrangement joins TRBV4-1 to TRBJ2-1; D is possibly TRBD2 (5 bases). This CDR3 is built from 15 residues. From germline, CDR1 is MGHRA and CDR2 YSYEKL. The V and J ends lost 2 bases and 0 bases respectively, with 8 bases between them. The CDR3 spells CASSQSGISYNEQFF. The DNA of the CDR3 is TGCGCCAGCAGCCAATCGGGAATCTCCTACAATGAGCAGTTCTTC.

This chain connects TRBV28 to TRBJ1-2, with a possible D match to TRBD1 (5 bases). The V end was cut by 4 bases, the J end by 2 bases, with 14 bases between. The CDR3 covers 15 residues. From germline, CDR1 is MDHEN and CDR2 SYDVKM. The CDR3 DNA sequence: TGTGCCAGCAGTTCCGCGGGGCCCGACAACTATGGCTACACCTTC. Translating it yields CASSSAGPDNYGYTF.

This clone was seen more than once but under ten times. This chain links TRBV27 with TRBJ1-6; no firm D call. CDR1 MNHEY and CDR2 SMNVEV come from the germline V gene (reference sequence). The CDR3 loop spans 13 amino acids. V lost 4 bases and J 2 bases, leaving 3 bases between the germline ends. CDR3 sequence (DNA): TGTGCCAGCAGTTCCGCCTATAATTCACCCCTCCACTTT. This gives the protein CASSSAYNSPLHF.

This chain joins TRBV20-1 and TRBJ2-1; tentatively, D is TRBD2 (7 bases). The CDR3 is 11 amino acids. The germline V gene has CDR1 DFQATT and CDR2 SNEGSKA (reference sequence). V shed 8 bases and J shed 9 bases, with 14 bases lying between them. The CDR3: CSLGGGGEQFF. Here the CDR3 DNA reads TGCAGTCTGGGCGGGGGCGGTGAGCAGTTCTTC.

In this sample, this clone turned up once. The chain combines TRBV7-8 with TRBJ2-7; the match to TRBD1 covers 10 bases. This CDR3 comprises 19 residues. Losses at the gene ends were 0 bases for V and 3 bases for J; bases not matched to a gene: 14. Germline loops: CDR1 SGHVS, CDR2 FQNEAQ. CDR3 loop: CASSLARTSGTGVYYEQYF. The DNA of the CDR3 is TGTGCCAGCAGCTTAGCCCGTACGAGCGGGACAGGGGTCTACTACGAGCAGTACTTC.

This chain uses TRBV9 with TRBJ2-7, with a possible D match to TRBD2 (6 bases). Germline V CDR1 and CDR2: SGDLS, YYNGEE. The length of the CDR3 is 14 residues. The V end lost 4 bases, the J end lost 5 bases, and 16 bases lay between the germline ends. CDR3 protein: CASSPLLASDEQYF. CDR3 nucleotide sequence: TGTGCCAGCAGCCCGCTCCTAGCGAGTGACGAGCAGTACTTC.

The chain couples TRBV4-1 to TRBJ1-3; D possibly corresponds to TRBD1 (5 bases). The CDR3 runs to 17 residues. Trimming stripped 1 base from V and 3 bases from J, with 16 bases between. The germline V gene has CDR1 MGHRA and CDR2 YSYEKL. The CDR3 DNA sequence: TGCGCCAGCAGCCAAGCCGACGGGGGTATCGATGGAAACACCATATATTTT. This sequence encodes CASSQADGGIDGNTIYF.

The chain uses TRBV7-9 and TRBJ1-2, with a possible D match to TRBD1 (5 bases). The ends were cut back, 6 bases at V and 2 bases at J, with 13 bases in the middle. This CDR3 region has 14 residues. Per germline, CDR1 SEHNR and CDR2 FQNEAQ (reference sequence). CDR3 sequence: CASSRQQANYGYTF. The CDR3 DNA follows: TGTGCCAGCAGTCGACAGCAAGCGAACTATGGCTACACCTTC.

This rearrangement joins TRBV10-3 to TRBJ2-3, with TRBD2 matching over 15 bases. Germline lookup yields CDR1 ENHRY and CDR2 SYGVKD. The CDR3 is made up of 16 amino acids. V trimming: 8 bases; J trimming: 2 bases; junction bases outside the gene matches: 5. CDR3 protein: CAIAGLAGGNTDTQYF. As DNA, the CDR3 is TGTGCCATCGCGGGACTAGCGGGGGGCAACACAGATACGCAGTATTTT.

The V and J genes are TRBV7-3 and TRBJ2-5; 8 bases fit TRBD2. The CDR3 extends over 15 amino acids. V trimming: 0 bases; J trimming: 5 bases; junction bases outside the gene matches: 5. The germline V gene has CDR1 SGHTA and CDR2 FQGTGA. The CDR3 bases are TGTGCCAGCAGCTTAACCGGGACTAGGAGCGAGACCCAGTACTTC. Translation gives CASSLTGTRSETQYF.

The V and J genes are TRBV9 and TRBJ2-1; a weak D match, TRBD2 (6 bases). Germline V lookup: CDR1 SGDLS, CDR2 YYNGEE. V gave up 1 base and J gave up 7 bases, with 15 bases separating them. This CDR3 comprises 15 residues. The chain's CDR3 is CASSVMGGGLNEQFF. The CDR3 DNA is TGTGCCAGCAGCGTAATGGGGGGAGGTTTGAATGAGCAGTTCTTC.

The V gene is TRBV5-6, the J gene TRBJ2-2, with 10 nucleotides matching TRBD1. Looked up from germline, CDR1 is SGHDT and CDR2 is YYEEEE. There are 15 residues in the CDR3. Unmatched junction bases numbered 8, after V lost 4 bases and J lost 8 bases. The CDR3 spells CASSARDRGTGELFF. The CDR3 nucleotides are TGTGCCAGCAGCGCACGGGACAGGGGAACAGGGGAGCTGTTTTTT.

This rearrangement joins TRBV19 to TRBJ1-1; D perhaps matches TRBD1 (5 bases). CDR1 and CDR2 (germline): LNHDA, SQIVND (reference sequence). Trimming took 8 bases from V and 10 from J, leaving 8 bases between them. This CDR3 comprises 9 residues. The CDR3 sequence: CASGRGAFF. CDR3 nucleotide sequence: TGTGCCAGTGGGAGGGGAGCTTTCTTT.

The rearrangement uses TRBV4-2 and TRBJ2-7, with a weak D call TRBD1 (7 bases). Deletions cut 1 base from V and 2 bases from J, with 12 bases between. CDR1 is LGHNA and CDR2 is YNFKEQ in the germline V gene. The CDR3 sequence is 15 residues long. CDR3: CASSQGTGLTYEQYF. CDR3 bases: TGTGCCAGCAGCCAAGGGACAGGACTAACCTACGAGCAGTACTTC.

V usage is TRBV12-5 and J usage is TRBJ2-7; perhaps TRBD2 as D (5 bases). The ends were cut back, 5 bases at V and 2 bases at J, with 16 bases in the middle. Germline loops: CDR1 LGHNT, CDR2 FRNRAP. The CDR3 has 15 residues. The CDR3 nucleotides read TGTGCTAGTGGTGCTCCCCCGGGGTTTCCCTACGAGCAGTACTTC. This sequence encodes CASGAPPGFPYEQYF.

V is TRBV5-6 and J is TRBJ2-1; possibly TRBD2 for D (5 bases). This CDR3 spans 14 amino acids. Trimming stripped 1 base from V and 2 bases from J, with 7 bases between. The V gene's germline CDR1 is SGHDT and CDR2 YYEEEE. In DNA, the CDR3 is TGTGCCAGCAGCTTGTTAGCGACCTACAATGAGCAGTTCTTC. Its translation is CASSLLATYNEQFF.

This chain joins TRBV11-3 and TRBJ2-7; D is perhaps TRBD2 (6 bases). Trimming stripped 5 bases from V and 3 bases from J, with 20 bases between. The CDR3 covers 16 residues. Germline CDR1 reads SGHNT; CDR2 reads YENEEA. The CDR3 sequence: CASSQINLKGGYEQYF. CDR3 nucleotides: TGTGCCAGCAGCCAAATTAACCTCAAGGGAGGCTACGAGCAGTACTTC.

This clone was recorded only once. CDR3 loop: CASSSAGGLGYEQYF. CDR3 bases: TGTGCCAGCAGTTCGGCAGGGGGATTAGGTTACGAGCAGTACTTC. The V call is TRBV11-2, the J call TRBJ2-7; TRBD1 matches at 7 bases. After removal of 6 bases from V and 4 bases from J, the junction contained 12 bases not matched to a gene. This CDR3 spans 15 amino acids. Germline V gene sequence: CDR1 SGHAT, CDR2 FQNNGV. Supplemented by reference TRBV11-2 and TRBJ2-7, the full variable domain reads EAGVAQSPRYKIIEKRQSVAFWCNPISGHATLYWYQQILGQGPKLLIQFQNNGVVDDSQLPKDRFSAERLKGVDSTLKIQPAKLEDSAVYLCASSSAGGLGYEQYFGPGTRLTVT.

The V and J genes are TRBV18 and TRBJ2-6; weak D call: TRBD1 (5 bases). The V and J ends lost 2 bases and 5 bases respectively, with 7 bases between them. Germline CDR1 KGHSH, CDR2 LQKENI. The CDR3 has 14 residues. In nucleotides, the CDR3 is TGTGCCAGCTCACCAGCAGGGAGGGCCAACGTCCTGACTTTC. This gives the protein CASSPAGRANVLTF.

This clone was observed a handful of times. This chain links TRBV5-4 with TRBJ2-1; D may be TRBD1 (6 bases). Trimming stripped 0 bases from V and 2 bases from J, with 12 bases between. CDR1 and CDR2 (germline): SGHNT, YYREEE (reference sequence). The CDR3 totals 16 residues. CDR3 sequence: CASSLGGSGAYNEQFF. CDR3 sequence (DNA): TGTGCCAGCAGCTTGGGAGGGTCAGGGGCCTACAATGAGCAGTTCTTC. Full variable domain (remainder filled in from reference TRBV5-4 and TRBJ2-1): ETGVTQSPTHLIKTRGQQVTLRCSSQSGHNTVSWYQQALGQGPQFIFQYYREEENGRGNFPPRFSGLQFPNYSSELNVNALELDDSALYLCASSLGGSGAYNEQFFGPGTRLTVL.

The gene calls are TRBV4-1 and TRBJ2-7; TRBD1 aligns across 7 bases. Looked up from germline, CDR1 is MGHRA and CDR2 is YSYEKL. V dropped 6 bases and J dropped 3; count of bases not matched to a gene: 11. This CDR3 region has 15 residues. The CDR3 region has the DNA TGCGCCAGCAGGCTAACGGGTACAGGGGACTACGAGCAGTACTTC. The encoded protein is CASRLTGTGDYEQYF.

The V and J genes are TRBV28 and TRBJ2-3, with 7 bases lining up with TRBD2. Germline lookup yields CDR1 MDHEN and CDR2 SYDVKM. The junction had 3 bases not matched to a gene; V was cut back by 2 bases and J by 7 bases. CDR3 length equals 13 residues. The CDR3 here is CASSLAGVNTQYF. Here the CDR3 DNA reads TGTGCCAGCAGTTTAGCGGGAGTAAATACGCAGTATTTT. Full variable domain (outside the CDR3, taken from reference TRBV28 and TRBJ2-3): DVKVTQSSRYLVKRTGEKVFLECVQDMDHENMFWYRQDPGLGLRLIYFSYDVKMKEKGDIPEGYSVSREKKERFSLILESASTNQTSMYLCASSLAGVNTQYFGPGTRLTVL.

The V call is TRBV28, the J call TRBJ2-5; TRBD1 is a possible D gene (6 bases). V lost 4 bases, J lost 5 bases, and 14 bases lay in between. This CDR3 comprises 14 residues. The germline V gene encodes CDR1 MDHEN and CDR2 SYDVKM. CDR3 bases: TGTGCCAGCAGTTCCGGACAGCTCGCCGAGACCCAGTACTTC. Protein sequence: CASSSGQLAETQYF.

The chain couples TRBV7-2 to TRBJ1-4; unclear D gene. Germline loops: CDR1 SGHTA, CDR2 FQGNSA. The CDR3 is made up of 15 amino acids. V was pared by 8 bases and J by 8 bases, with 21 bases between. The CDR3 loop is CASGPGRVETEKLFF. In nucleotides, the CDR3 is TGTGCCAGCGGCCCCGGAAGAGTGGAGACGGAAAAACTGTTTTTT.

The chain has TRBV29-1 and TRBJ1-4; 7 bases match TRBD1. This CDR3 has 12 amino acids. Germline CDR1 reads SQVTM; CDR2 reads ANQGSEA. V lost 5 bases and J lost 7; bases outside the gene matches: 4. The CDR3 here is CSVRQGLEKLFF. The CDR3 DNA sequence: TGCAGCGTTAGACAGGGCCTTGAAAAACTGTTTTTT. The variable domain in full, completed from reference TRBV29-1 and TRBJ1-4, reads SAVISQKPSRDICQRGTSLTIQCQVDSQVTMMFWYRQQPGQSLTLIATANQGSEATYESGFVIDKFPISRPNLTFSTLTVSNMSPEDSSIYLCSVRQGLEKLFFGSGTQLSVL.

J is TRBJ2-5 and V is TRBV4-2, with TRBD2 identical over 12 bases. The V gene's germline CDR1 is LGHNA and CDR2 YNFKEQ. The CDR3 is made up of 17 amino acids. V gave up 0 bases and J gave up 5 bases; unmatched junction bases: 7. This CDR3 is CASSQDSSGGARETQYF. The CDR3 region has the DNA TGTGCCAGCAGCCAAGATTCTAGCGGGGGGGCGCGGGAGACCCAGTACTTC.

The chain recombines TRBV5-1 with TRBJ2-5; 7 bases are shared with TRBD2. Germline CDR1 is SGHRS and CDR2 is YFSETQ. This CDR3 contains 15 residues. V lost 0 bases and J lost 1; bases outside the gene matches: 3. The CDR3 bases are TGCGCCAGCAGCTTGGGAGCGGGGCCCCAAGAGACCCAGTACTTC. This codes for CASSLGAGPQETQYF.

This clone came up once. The chain couples TRBV6-5 to TRBJ2-5; 8 bases map to TRBD2. The ends lost 0 bases at V and 7 bases at J; junction bases unmatched: 7. There are 15 residues in the CDR3. Germline loops: CDR1 MNHEY, CDR2 SVGAGI. The CDR3 nucleotides are TGTGCCAGCAGTTACTCTTCCGGGGGGGGAGGGACCCAGTACTTC. Residues: CASSYSSGGGGTQYF.

This chain links TRBV2 with TRBJ1-1; 12 bases agree with TRBD1. The J segment lost 3 bases and the V segment lost 7 bases, leaving 3 bases of the junction unmatched. The CDR3 spans 14 residues. CDR1 is SNHLY, CDR2 FYNNEI, per germline. CDR3 region: CASTGQGADTEAFF. CDR3 nucleotide sequence: TGTGCCAGCACGGGACAGGGGGCGGACACTGAAGCTTTCTTT.